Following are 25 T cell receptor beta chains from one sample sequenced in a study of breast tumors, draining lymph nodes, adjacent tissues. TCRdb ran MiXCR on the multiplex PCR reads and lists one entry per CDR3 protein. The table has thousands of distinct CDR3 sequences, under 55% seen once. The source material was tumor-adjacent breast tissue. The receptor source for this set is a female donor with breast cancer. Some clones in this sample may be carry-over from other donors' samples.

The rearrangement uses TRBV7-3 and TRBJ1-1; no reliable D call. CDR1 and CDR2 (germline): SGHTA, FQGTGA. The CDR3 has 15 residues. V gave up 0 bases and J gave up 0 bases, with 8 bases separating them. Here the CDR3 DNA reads TGTGCCAGCAGCTTAACAGTTGGAATGAACACTGAAGCTTTCTTT. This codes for CASSLTVGMNTEAFF.

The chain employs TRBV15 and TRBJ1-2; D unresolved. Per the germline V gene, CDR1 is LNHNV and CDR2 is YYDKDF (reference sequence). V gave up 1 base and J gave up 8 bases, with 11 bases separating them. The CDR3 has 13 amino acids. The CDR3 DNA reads TGTGCCACCAGCAGAGGCTGGGGATGGGGCTACACCTTC. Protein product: CATSRGWGWGYTF.

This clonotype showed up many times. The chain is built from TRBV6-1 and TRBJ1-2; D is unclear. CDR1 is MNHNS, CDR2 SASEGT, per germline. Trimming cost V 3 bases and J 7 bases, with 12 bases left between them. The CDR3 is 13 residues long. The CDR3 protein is CASSERLHGGYTF. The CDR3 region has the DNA TGTGCCAGCAGTGAGCGGCTCCACGGTGGCTACACCTTC.

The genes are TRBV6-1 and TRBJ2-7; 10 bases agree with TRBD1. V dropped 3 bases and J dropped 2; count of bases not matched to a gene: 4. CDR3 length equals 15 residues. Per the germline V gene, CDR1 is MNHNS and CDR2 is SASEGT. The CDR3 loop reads CASSEGQGMTYEQYF. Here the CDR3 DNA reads TGTGCCAGCAGTGAGGGACAGGGGATGACCTACGAGCAGTACTTC.

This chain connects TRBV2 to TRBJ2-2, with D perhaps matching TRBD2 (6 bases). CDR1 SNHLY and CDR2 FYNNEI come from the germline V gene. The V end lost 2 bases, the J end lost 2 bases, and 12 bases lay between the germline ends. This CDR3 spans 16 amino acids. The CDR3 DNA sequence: TGTGCCAGCAGTGAACGGAGCGGGCTTAACACCGGGGAGCTGTTTTTT. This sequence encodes CASSERSGLNTGELFF.

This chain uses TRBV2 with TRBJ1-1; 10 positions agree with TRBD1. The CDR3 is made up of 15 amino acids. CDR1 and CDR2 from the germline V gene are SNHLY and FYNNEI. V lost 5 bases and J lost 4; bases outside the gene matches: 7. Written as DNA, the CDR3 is TGTGCCAGCAGTCGAGACAGGGGGCCCAGCACTGAAGCTTTCTTT. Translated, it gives CASSRDRGPSTEAFF.

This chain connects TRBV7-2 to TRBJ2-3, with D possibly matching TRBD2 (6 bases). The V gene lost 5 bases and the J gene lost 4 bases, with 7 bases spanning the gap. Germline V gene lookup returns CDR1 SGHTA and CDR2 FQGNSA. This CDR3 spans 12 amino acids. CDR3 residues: CASSGGADTQYF. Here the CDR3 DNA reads TGTGCCAGCAGCGGCGGGGCAGATACGCAGTATTTT.

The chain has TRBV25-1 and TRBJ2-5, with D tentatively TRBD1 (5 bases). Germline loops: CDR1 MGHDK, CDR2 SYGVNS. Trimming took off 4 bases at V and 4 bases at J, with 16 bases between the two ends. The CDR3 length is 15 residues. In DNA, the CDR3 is TGTGCCAGCAGTGCGTCAGGACAAGCCCGAGAGACCCAGTACTTC. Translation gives CASSASGQARETQYF.

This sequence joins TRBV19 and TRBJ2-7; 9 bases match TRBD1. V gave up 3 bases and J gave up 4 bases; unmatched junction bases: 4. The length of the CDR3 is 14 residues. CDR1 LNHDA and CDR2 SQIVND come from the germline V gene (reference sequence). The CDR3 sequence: CASSMWDRVYEQYF. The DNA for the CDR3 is TGTGCCAGTAGTATGTGGGACAGGGTTTACGAGCAGTACTTC.

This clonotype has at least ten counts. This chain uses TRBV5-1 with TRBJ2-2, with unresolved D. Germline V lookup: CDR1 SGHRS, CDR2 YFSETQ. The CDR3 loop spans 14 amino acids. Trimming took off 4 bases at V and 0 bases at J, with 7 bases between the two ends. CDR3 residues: CASSSYPNTGELFF. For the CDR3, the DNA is TGCGCCAGCAGCAGCTACCCGAACACCGGGGAGCTGTTTTTT.

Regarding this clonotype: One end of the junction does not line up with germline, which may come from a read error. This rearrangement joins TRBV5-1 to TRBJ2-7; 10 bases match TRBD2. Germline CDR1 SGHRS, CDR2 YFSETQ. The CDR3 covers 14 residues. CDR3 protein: CASSLASGGYGQYF. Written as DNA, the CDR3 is TGCGCCAGCAGCTTGGCTAGCGGGGGATACGGGCAGTACTTC. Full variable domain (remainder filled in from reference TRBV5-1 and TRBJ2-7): KAGVTQTPRYLIKTRGQQVTLSCSPISGHRSVSWYQQTPGQGLQFLFEYFSETQRNKGNFPGRFSGRQFSNSRSEMNVSTLELGDSALYLCASSLASGGYGQYFGPGTRLTVT.

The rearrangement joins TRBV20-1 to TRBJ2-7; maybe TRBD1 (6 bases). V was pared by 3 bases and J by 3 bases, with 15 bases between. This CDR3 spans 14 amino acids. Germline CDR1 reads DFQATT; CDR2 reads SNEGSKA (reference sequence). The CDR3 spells CSASPFDRSYEQYF. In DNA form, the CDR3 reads TGCAGTGCTAGTCCTTTCGACAGGAGCTACGAGCAGTACTTC.

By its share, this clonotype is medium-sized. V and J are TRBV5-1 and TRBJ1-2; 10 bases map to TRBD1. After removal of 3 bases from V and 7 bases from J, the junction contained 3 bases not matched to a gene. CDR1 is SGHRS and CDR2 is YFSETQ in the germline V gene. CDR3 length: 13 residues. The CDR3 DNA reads TGCGCCAGCAGCTCGGACAGGGGGTCTGGCTACACCTTC. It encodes CASSSDRGSGYTF.

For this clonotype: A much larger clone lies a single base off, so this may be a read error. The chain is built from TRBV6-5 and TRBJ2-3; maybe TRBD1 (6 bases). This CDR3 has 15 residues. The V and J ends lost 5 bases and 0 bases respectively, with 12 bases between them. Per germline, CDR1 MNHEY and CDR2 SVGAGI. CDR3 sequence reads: CASSTTGLSTDTQYF. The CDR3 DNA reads TGTGCCAGCAGTACAACAGGGCTCAGCACAGATACGCAGTATTTT.

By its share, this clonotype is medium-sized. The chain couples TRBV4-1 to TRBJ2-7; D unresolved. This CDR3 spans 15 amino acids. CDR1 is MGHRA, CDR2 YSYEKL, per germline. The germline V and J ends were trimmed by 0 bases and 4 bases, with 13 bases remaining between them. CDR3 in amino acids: CASSQETYGVYEQYF. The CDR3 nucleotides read TGCGCCAGCAGCCAAGAAACGTATGGGGTTTACGAGCAGTACTTC.

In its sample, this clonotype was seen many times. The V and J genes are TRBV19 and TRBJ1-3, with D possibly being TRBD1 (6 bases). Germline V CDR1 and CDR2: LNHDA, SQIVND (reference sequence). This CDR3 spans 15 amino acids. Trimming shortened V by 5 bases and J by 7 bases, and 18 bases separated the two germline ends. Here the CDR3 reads CASSPPGTPRNTIYF. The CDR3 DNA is TGTGCCAGTAGTCCTCCCGGGACACCCCGGAACACCATATATTTT. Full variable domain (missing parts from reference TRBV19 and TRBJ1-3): DGGITQSPKYLFRKEGQNVTLSCEQNLNHDAMYWYRQDPGQGLRLIYYSQIVNDFQKGDIAEGYSVSREKKESFPLTVTSAQKNPTAFYLCASSPPGTPRNTIYFGEGSWLTVV.

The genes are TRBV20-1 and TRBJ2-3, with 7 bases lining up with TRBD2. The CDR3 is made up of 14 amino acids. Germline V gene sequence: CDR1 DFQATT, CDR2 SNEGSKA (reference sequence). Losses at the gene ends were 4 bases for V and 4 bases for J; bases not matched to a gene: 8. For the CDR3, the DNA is TGCAGTGCTAATCCTCCCGGACTAGCAGATACGCAGTATTTT. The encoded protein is CSANPPGLADTQYF.

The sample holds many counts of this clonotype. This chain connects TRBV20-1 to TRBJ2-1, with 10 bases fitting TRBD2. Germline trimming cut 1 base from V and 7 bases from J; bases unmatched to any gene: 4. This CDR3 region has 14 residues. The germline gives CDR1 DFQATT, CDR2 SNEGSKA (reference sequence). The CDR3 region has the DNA TGCAGTGCTAGAGTCCTAGCGGGAGTAAATGAGCAGTTCTTC. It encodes CSARVLAGVNEQFF.

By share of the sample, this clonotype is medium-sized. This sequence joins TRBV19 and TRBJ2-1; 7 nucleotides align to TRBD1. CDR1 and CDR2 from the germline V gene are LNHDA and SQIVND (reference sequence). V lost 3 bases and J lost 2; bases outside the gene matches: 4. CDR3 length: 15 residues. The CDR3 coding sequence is TGTGCCAGTAGTATTGAGGGGGCCACCTACAATGAGCAGTTCTTC. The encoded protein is CASSIEGATYNEQFF.

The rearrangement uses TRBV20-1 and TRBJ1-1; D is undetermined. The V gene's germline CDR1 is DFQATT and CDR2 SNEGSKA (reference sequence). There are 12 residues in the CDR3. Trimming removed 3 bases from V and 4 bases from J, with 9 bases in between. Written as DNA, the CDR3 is TGCAGTGCTAGGAGTAGAACCACTGAAGCTTTCTTT. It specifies CSARSRTTEAFF.

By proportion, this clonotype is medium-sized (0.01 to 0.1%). The CDR3 bases are TGTGCCAGCTCGTTAACCGCAGGGGATGAGCAGTTCTTC. This translates into CASSLTAGDEQFF. The genes are TRBV7-3 and TRBJ2-1, with D maybe TRBD1 (6 bases). V dropped 8 bases and J dropped 8 bases, with 16 bases sitting between them. Germline V lookup: CDR1 SGHTA, CDR2 FQGTGA. The CDR3 loop spans 13 amino acids.

The CDR3 loop reads CASSGGNLRVEQFF. The DNA for the CDR3 is TGTGCCAGTAGTGGGGGAAATTTGAGGGTTGAGCAGTTCTTC. The V gene is TRBV19, the J gene TRBJ2-1, with D possibly being TRBD1 or TRBD2 (5 bases each). Trimming took off 5 bases at V and 9 bases at J, with 17 bases between the two ends. The CDR3 loop spans 14 amino acids. From germline, CDR1 is LNHDA and CDR2 SQIVND (reference sequence).

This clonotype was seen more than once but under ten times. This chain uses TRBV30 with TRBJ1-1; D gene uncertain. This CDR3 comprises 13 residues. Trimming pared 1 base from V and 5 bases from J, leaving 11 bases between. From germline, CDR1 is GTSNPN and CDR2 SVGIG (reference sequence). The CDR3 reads CAWSGDLRTEAFF. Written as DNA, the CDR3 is TGTGCCTGGAGTGGGGATCTGAGAACTGAAGCTTTCTTT.

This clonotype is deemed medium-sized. The CDR3: CASSLLASIGELFF. Here the CDR3 DNA reads TGTGCCAGCAGCTTACTAGCATCGATCGGGGAGCTGTTTTTT. The chain is built from TRBV7-9 and TRBJ2-2; possibly TRBD2 for D (5 bases). Germline V lookup: CDR1 SEHNR, CDR2 FQNEAQ (reference sequence). The CDR3 is 14 residues long. Trimming stripped 2 bases from V and 7 bases from J, with 11 bases between.

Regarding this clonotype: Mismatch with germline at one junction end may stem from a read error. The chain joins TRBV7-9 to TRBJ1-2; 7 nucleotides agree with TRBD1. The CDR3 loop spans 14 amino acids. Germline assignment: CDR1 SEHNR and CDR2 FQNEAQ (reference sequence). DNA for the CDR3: TGTACCAGCAGCTTAGCAGGGGGGAACTATGGCTACACCTTC. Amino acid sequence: CTSSLAGGNYGYTF.